Sequencing of this T cell receptor (beta chain) was carried out in a study of blood T cell repertoires in COVID-19. The wider study: The United States, Italy and Spain were the sources of the acute and convalescent COVID-19 samples. Sample material is recorded as cDNA or gDNA derived from T cells, B-cell-depleted T cells, or PBMCs.

Method: immunoSEQ multiplex PCR; TCRdb's copy keeps in-frame clones and lacks some. The sample holds about 140,000 clones, roughly 84% seen once. The sequencing input was peripheral blood. This receptor was taken from a man aged 25 to 45 with COVID-19, enrolled during active disease.

In DNA, the CDR3 is TGTGCCAGCAGCCCTTCAGCCGGGACAGGGCGGGCCGAGCAGTACTTC. Its translation: CASSPSAGTGRAEQYF. The chain carries TRBV4-2 and TRBJ2-7; 9 positions agree with TRBD1. The V segment lost 4 bases and the J segment 6 bases; nucleotides outside the gene matches: 13. Germline V gene lookup returns CDR1 LGHNA and CDR2 YNFKEQ. This CDR3 comprises 16 residues.